Below are 10 T cell receptor beta chains sequenced from a single sample in a study of patients and donors after allogeneic stem cell transplantation. TCRdb independently ran MiXCR on the RT-PCR reads; one entry per CDR3 protein. This sample carries roughly 940,000 distinct CDR3 sequences, more than 15% of them seen once, and the ten largest clones take 5.5% to 6.5%. The specimen sequenced was blood, either unsorted or a sorted T cell fraction (not recorded which). The receptors derive from a human donor who was either an allogeneic HSCT recipient or a stem cell or donor lymphocyte infusion donor (not recorded which). It is not recorded whose cells these are; they may come from a transplant donor.

This clonotype was seen more than once but under ten times. The V call is TRBV12-3 or TRBV12-4, the J call TRBJ2-3; D remains ambiguous. The V and J ends lost 3 bases and 1 base respectively, with 11 bases between them. The CDR3 is 15 amino acids. The CDR3 DNA sequence: TGTGCCAGCAGTTTTTTGGCGAAGGGCACAGATACGCAGTATTTT. It codes for CASSFLAKGTDTQYF.

The gene calls are TRBV7-2 and TRBJ2-3; no clear D. V was pared by 0 bases and J by 2 bases, with 9 bases between. Germline lookup yields CDR1 SGHTA and CDR2 FQGNSA. The CDR3 is 15 residues long. CDR3 amino acids: CASSLAGFPTDTQYF. CDR3 in DNA: TGTGCCAGCAGCTTAGCCGGCTTCCCCACAGATACGCAGTATTTT.

The chain is built from TRBV25-1 and TRBJ2-3, with TRBD1 identical over 12 bases. Germline V CDR1 and CDR2: MGHDK, SYGVNS. Losses at the gene ends were 4 bases for V and 6 bases for J; bases not matched to a gene: 8. The CDR3 covers 16 residues. CDR3 amino acids: CASSGGGQGAWDTQYF. The CDR3 region has the DNA TGTGCCAGCAGTGGCGGGGGACAGGGGGCTTGGGATACGCAGTATTTT.

CDR3: CASSPGLAIGGETQYF. As DNA, the CDR3 is TGTGCCAGCTCTCCGGGACTAGCGATTGGAGGAGAGACCCAGTACTTC. The chain links TRBV6-1 to TRBJ2-5, with TRBD2 matching over 10 bases. The V gene's germline CDR1 is MNHNS and CDR2 SASEGT. The V segment lost 8 bases and the J segment 4 bases; nucleotides outside the gene matches: 13. The CDR3 has 16 amino acids.

This clonotype was detected only a few times. V usage is TRBV6-5 and J usage is TRBJ1-2; 9 bases align to TRBD1. The CDR3 totals 13 residues. The V gene end was trimmed by 2 bases and the J gene end by 8 bases; junction bases not matched to a gene: 3. Germline CDR1 is MNHEY and CDR2 is SVGAGI. The CDR3 is CASSYGTGIGYTF. The CDR3 DNA follows: TGTGCCAGCAGTTACGGGACAGGGATCGGCTACACCTTC.

This chain joins TRBV11-3 and TRBJ2-1; TRBD2 agrees at 13 bases. CDR1 SGHNT and CDR2 YENEEA come from the germline V gene. This CDR3 spans 17 amino acids. Trimming took 1 base from V and 7 from J; bases not matched to a gene: 7. CDR3 sequence reads: CASSLVGLAGVGNEQFF. CDR3 DNA sequence: TGTGCCAGCAGCTTAGTAGGACTAGCGGGAGTGGGTAATGAGCAGTTCTTC.

V and J are TRBV20-1 and TRBJ2-3, with 12 bases fitting TRBD2. The germline V gene has CDR1 DFQATT and CDR2 SNEGSKA (reference sequence). After removal of 0 bases from V and 1 base from J, the junction contained 8 bases not matched to a gene. This CDR3 is built from 18 residues. The CDR3 DNA reads TGCAGTGCTAGAGATGGGCTAGCGGGAGGGTTGGGCACAGATACGCAGTATTTT. Translating gives CSARDGLAGGLGTDTQYF.

The table lists this clonotype with many counts. This chain joins TRBV12-3 or TRBV12-4 and TRBJ2-7, with 14 bases fitting TRBD2. The CDR3 consists of 17 residues. V lost 3 bases and J lost 6; bases outside the gene matches: 10. The CDR3 DNA sequence: TGTGCCAGCAGTTTGTCAGGGACTAGCGGGAGAATTGGCGAGCAGTACTTC. Translated, it gives CASSLSGTSGRIGEQYF.

This clonotype has more than one count but fewer than ten. The chain recombines TRBV29-1 with TRBJ1-2, with unresolved D. The V end lost 0 bases, the J end lost 8 bases, and 13 bases lay between the germline ends. The CDR3 extends over 13 amino acids. CDR1 and CDR2 from the germline V gene are SQVTM and ANQGSEA. Here the CDR3 reads CSVEELIRWGYTF. CDR3 coding DNA: TGCAGCGTTGAAGAATTGATCAGGTGGGGCTACACCTTC.

This clonotype appeared a few times. The chain recombines TRBV4-3 with TRBJ2-5, with D uncertain. Germline assignment: CDR1 LGHNA and CDR2 YSLEER. The CDR3 sequence is 14 residues long. The V end was cut by 2 bases, the J end by 0 bases, with 7 bases between. The CDR3 nucleotides are TGCGCCAGCAGCCAACAGAAGAACCAAGAGACCCAGTACTTC. It codes for CASSQQKNQETQYF.